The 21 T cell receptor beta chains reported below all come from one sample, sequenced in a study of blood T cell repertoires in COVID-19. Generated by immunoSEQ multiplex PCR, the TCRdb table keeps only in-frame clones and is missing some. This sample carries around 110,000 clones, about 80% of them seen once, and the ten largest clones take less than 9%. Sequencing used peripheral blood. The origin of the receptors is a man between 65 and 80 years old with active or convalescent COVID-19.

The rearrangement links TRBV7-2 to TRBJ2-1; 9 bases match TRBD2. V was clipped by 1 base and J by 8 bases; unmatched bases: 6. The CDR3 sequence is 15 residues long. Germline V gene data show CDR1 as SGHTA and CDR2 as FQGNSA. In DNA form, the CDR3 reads TGTGCCAGCAGCTTAGAAGCGGGGGGTACATATGAGCAGTTCTTC. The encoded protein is CASSLEAGGTYEQFF.

CDR3 sequence reads: CASSVDSGGGARAFF. In nucleotides, the CDR3 is TGTGCCAGCAGCGTAGATTCTGGAGGGGGCGCGCGAGCTTTCTTT. J is TRBJ1-1 and V is TRBV9, with 7 bases aligning to TRBD1. This CDR3 is 15 amino acids long. The germline V gene has CDR1 SGDLS and CDR2 YYNGEE. Trimming at V came to 0 bases and at J to 10 bases, leaving 12 bases not matched to a gene.

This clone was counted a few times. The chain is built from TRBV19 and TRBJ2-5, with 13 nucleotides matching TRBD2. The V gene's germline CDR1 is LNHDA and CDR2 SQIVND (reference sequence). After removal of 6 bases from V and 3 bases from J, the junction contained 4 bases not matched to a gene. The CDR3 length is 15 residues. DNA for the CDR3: TGTGCCAGTAGCTCACTAGCGGGAGGGAAAGAGACCCAGTACTTC. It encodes CASSSLAGGKETQYF.

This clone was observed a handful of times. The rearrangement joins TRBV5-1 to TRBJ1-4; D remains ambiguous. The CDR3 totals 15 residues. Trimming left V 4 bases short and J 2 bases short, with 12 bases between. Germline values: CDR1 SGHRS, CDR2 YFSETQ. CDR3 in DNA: TGCGCCAGCAGCGTGGCGGGTTCCACTAATGAAAAACTGTTTTTT. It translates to CASSVAGSTNEKLFF.

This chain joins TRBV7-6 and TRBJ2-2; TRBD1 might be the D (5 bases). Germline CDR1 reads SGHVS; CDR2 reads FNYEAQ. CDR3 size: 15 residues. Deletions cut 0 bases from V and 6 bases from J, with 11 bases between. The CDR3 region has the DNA TGTGCCAGCAGCTTAGCCCGGTTAGGGGCCGGGGAGCTGTTTTTT. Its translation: CASSLARLGAGELFF.

CDR3 protein: CASNTAAYSYEQYF. The DNA of the CDR3 is TGTGCCAGCAACACCGCAGCGTACTCCTACGAGCAGTACTTC. J is TRBJ2-7 and V is TRBV2; D is uncertain. V was clipped by 7 bases and J by 0 bases, with 13 bases between them. Germline V lookup: CDR1 SNHLY, CDR2 FYNNEI. There are 14 residues in the CDR3.

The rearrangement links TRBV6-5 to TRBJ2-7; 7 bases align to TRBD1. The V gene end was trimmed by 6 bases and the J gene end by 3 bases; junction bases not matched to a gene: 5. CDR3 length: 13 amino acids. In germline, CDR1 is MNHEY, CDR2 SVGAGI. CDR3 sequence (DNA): TGTGCCAGCAGCAGGGACAGTCTCTACGAGCAGTACTTC. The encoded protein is CASSRDSLYEQYF.

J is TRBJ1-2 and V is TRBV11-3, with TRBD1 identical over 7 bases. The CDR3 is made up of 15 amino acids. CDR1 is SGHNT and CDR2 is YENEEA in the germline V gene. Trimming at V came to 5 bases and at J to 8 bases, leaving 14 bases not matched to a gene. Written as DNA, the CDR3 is TGTGCCAGCAGCCATGGACAGGCTCTAAGGGGAGGCTACACCTTC. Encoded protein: CASSHGQALRGGYTF.

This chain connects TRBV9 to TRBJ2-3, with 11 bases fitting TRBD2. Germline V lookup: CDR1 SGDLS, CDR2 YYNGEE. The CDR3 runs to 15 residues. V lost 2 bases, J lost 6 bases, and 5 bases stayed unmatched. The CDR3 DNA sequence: TGTGCCAGCAGCGTTAGCGGGAGGGCCATTGATACGCAGTATTTT. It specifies CASSVSGRAIDTQYF. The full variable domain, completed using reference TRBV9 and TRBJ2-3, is DSGVTQTPKHLITATGQRVTLRCSPRSGDLSVYWYQQSLDQGLQFLIQYYNGEERAKGNILERFSAQQFPDLHSELNLSSLELGDSALYFCASSVSGRAIDTQYFGPGTRLTVL.

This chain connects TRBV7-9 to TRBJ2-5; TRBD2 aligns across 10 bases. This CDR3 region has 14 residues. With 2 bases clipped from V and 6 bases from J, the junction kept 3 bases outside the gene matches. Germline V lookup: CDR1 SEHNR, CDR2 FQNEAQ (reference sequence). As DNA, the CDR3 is TGTGCCAGCAGCTTACTAGCGGGAGTTAAGACCCAGTACTTC. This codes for CASSLLAGVKTQYF.

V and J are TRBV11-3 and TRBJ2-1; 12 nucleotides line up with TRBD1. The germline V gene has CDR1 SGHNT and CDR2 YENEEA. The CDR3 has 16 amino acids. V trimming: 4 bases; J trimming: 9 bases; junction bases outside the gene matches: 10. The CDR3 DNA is TGTGCCAGCAGCTCTGGTCGGGACAGGGGGCTTGGTGAGCAGTTCTTC. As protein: CASSSGRDRGLGEQFF.

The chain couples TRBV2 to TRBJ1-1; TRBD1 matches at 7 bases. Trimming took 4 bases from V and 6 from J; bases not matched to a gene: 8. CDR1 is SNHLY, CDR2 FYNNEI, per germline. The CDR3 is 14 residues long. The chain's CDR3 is CASSGGGGRPEAFF. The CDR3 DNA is TGTGCCAGCAGTGGAGGAGGGGGCCGCCCTGAAGCTTTCTTT.

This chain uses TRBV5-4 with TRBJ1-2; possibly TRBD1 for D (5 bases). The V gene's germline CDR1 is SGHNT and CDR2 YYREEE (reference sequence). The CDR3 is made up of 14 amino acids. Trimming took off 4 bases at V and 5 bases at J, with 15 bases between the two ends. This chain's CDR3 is CASSVQGLEYGYTF. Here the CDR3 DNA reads TGTGCCAGCAGCGTGCAGGGACTCGAATATGGCTACACCTTC.

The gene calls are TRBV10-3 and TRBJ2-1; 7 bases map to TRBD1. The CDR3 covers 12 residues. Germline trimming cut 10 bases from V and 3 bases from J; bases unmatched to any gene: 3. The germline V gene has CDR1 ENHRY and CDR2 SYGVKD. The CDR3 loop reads CANRDSYNEQFF. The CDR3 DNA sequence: TGTGCCAACCGGGACAGCTACAATGAGCAGTTCTTC.

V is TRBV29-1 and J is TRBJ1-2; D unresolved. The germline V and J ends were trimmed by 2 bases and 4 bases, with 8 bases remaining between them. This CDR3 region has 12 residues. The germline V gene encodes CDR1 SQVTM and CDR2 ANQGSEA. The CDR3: CSVEPASYGYTF. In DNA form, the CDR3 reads TGCAGCGTTGAACCCGCCAGCTATGGCTACACCTTC.

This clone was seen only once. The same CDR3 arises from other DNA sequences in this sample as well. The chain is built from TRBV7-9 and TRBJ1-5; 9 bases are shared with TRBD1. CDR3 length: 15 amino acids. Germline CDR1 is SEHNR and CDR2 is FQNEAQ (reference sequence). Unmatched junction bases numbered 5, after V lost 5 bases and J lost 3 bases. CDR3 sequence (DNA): TGTGCCAGCAGCCTCGGACAGGGGTACAATCAGCCCCAGCATTTT. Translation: CASSLGQGYNQPQHF.

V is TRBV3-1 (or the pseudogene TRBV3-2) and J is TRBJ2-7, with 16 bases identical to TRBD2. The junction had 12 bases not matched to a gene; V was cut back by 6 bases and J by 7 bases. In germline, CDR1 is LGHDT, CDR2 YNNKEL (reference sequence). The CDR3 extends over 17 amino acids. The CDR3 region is CASRDGTSGRAWSEQYF. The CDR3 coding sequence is TGTGCCAGCAGGGACGGGACTAGCGGGAGGGCCTGGAGTGAGCAGTACTTC.

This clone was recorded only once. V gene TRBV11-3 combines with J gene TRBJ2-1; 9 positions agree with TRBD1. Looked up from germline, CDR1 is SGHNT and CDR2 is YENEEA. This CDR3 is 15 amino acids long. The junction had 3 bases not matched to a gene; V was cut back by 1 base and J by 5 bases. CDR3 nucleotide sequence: TGTGCCAGCAGCTTAGGGGACAGGGCTGACAATGAGCAGTTCTTC. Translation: CASSLGDRADNEQFF.

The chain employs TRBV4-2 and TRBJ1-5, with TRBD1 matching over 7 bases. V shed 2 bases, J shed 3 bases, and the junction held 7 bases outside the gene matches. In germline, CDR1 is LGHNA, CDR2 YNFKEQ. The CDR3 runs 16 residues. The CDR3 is CASSQLEQGFNQPQHF. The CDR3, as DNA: TGTGCCAGCAGCCAACTCGAACAGGGGTTCAATCAGCCCCAGCATTTT.

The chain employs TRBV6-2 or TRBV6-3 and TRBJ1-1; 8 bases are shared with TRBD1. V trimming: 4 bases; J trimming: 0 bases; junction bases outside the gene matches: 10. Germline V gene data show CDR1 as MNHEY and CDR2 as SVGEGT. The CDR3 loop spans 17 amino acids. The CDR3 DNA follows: TGTGCCAGCAGTTTAAGACAGGGGAGGTACATGAACACTGAAGCTTTCTTT. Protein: CASSLRQGRYMNTEAFF.

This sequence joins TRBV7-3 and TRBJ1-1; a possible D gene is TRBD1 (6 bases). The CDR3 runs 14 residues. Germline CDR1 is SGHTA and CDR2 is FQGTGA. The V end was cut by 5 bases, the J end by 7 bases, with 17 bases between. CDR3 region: CASSPNRVGGEAFF. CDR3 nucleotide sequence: TGTGCCAGCAGCCCTAACAGGGTCGGTGGTGAAGCTTTCTTT.